The present entry profiles one T cell receptor (beta chain) with its context. Libraries were prepared by immunoSEQ multiplex PCR; TCRdb keeps only in-frame clonotypes and omits some of them. The repertoire has roughly 75,000 clones, roughly 90% of them found once; the top ten carry around 6%. This specimen comes from a study of blood T cell repertoires in COVID-19. Across the whole study: The origin of the acute and convalescent COVID-19 samples was the United States, Italy and Spain.

The ends were cut back, 2 bases at V and 4 bases at J, with 13 bases in the middle. The germline CDR1 and CDR2 sequences are SGHRS and YFSETQ. CDR3 length: 16 residues. This receptor was taken from a man aged 80 or over with COVID-19, enrolled during active disease. Sample: peripheral blood. The chain has TRBV5-1 and TRBJ2-6; D is perhaps TRBD1 (7 bases). DNA for the CDR3: TGCGCCAGCAGCTTACAGGGGACTGCCGGGGCCAACGTCCTGACTTTC. Its translation: CASSLQGTAGANVLTF.